The rows below give T cell receptor beta chains drawn from one sample of a study of blood T cells in healthy people across ages. Via MiXCR, TCRdb re-called the 5' RACE reads, giving one row per CDR3 protein. The table shows hundreds of thousands of distinct CDR3 sequences, with about 42% occurring only once. The sequenced material came from blood. These receptors all stem from a woman aged 55-70 years in good health. Each CDR3 is given with its conserved first and last residue. D genes are given only for firm matches. Where a row states a size, it is once, few, many or the class of an expanded clone; other rows omit it.

>TRBV29-1|TRBJ1-1|-|-|11
TGCAGCGCGAGGTTCGAAACTGAAGCTTTCTTT
CSARFETEAFF
>TRBV7-2|TRBJ2-7|-|-|15
TGTGCCAGCAACGAGAGGGTCGGACGTCACAATGAGCAGTACTTC
CASNERVGRHNEQYF
>TRBV6-1|TRBJ2-5|-|few|13
TGTGCCAGCAGTGAACTTCAGGCGGAGACCCAGTACTTC
CASSELQAETQYF
>TRBV6-1|TRBJ1-1|TRBD1|-|14
TGTGCCAGCACCAGGGACAGGTCGAACACTGAAGCTTTCTTT
CASTRDRSNTEAFF
>TRBV29-1|TRBJ2-5|-|many|13
TGCAGCGTGTCGCTGGGGAGACAGGAGACCCAGTACTTC
CSVSLGRQETQYF
>TRBV2|TRBJ2-7|-|few|11
TGTGCCAGCGGGGGCCTTCCCGAGCAGTACTTC
CASGGLPEQYF
>TRBV11-2|TRBJ2-5|TRBD2|few|14
TGTGCCAGCAGAAAGACTAGCGTCCAAGAGACCCAGTACTTC
CASRKTSVQETQYF
>TRBV5-5|TRBJ2-7|-|-|14
TGTGCCAGCAGCTTGGTTCCAGGGGTGGGCGAGCAGTACTTC
CASSLVPGVGEQYF
>TRBV20-1|TRBJ1-2|-|-|13
TGCAGTGCTAGAGATATAGGGGGTGATGGCTACACCTTC
CSARDIGGDGYTF
>TRBV7-9|TRBJ2-3|-|-|13
TGTGCCAGCAGCTTAGTCCAAGGGCATACGCAGTATTTT
CASSLVQGHTQYF
>TRBV4-3|TRBJ2-2|-|-|16
TGCGCCAGCAGCCCCCAGAGGGGTACGAACACCGGGGAGCTGTTTTTT
CASSPQRGTNTGELFF
>TRBV20-1|TRBJ2-3|TRBD2|-|13
TGCAGTGCTAAAGCGGGAGCCACAGATACGCAGTATTTT
CSAKAGATDTQYF
>TRBV20-1|TRBJ2-1|TRBD2|-|13
TGCAGTGCTCCTAGCGGAACCTACAATGAGCAGTTCTTC
CSAPSGTYNEQFF
>TRBV5-1|TRBJ1-6|TRBD1|few|15
TGCGCCAGCTCGATACAACAGGGGGGGAGTTCACCCCTCCACTTT
CASSIQQGGSSPLHF
>TRBV20-1|TRBJ1-4|TRBD1|few|15
TGCAGTGCTAGACTAACAGGGGAATCTCTGGAAAAACTGTTTTTT
CSARLTGESLEKLFF
>TRBV2|TRBJ1-1|-|-|16
TGTGCCAGCAAGATAGGGAAGTTGGTTATGGACACTGAAGCTTTCTTT
CASKIGKLVMDTEAFF
>TRBV6-6|TRBJ2-5|-|many|14
TGTGCCAGCAGTTACGGGGCCTACCAAGAGACCCAGTACTTC
CASSYGAYQETQYF
>TRBV19|TRBJ2-1|TRBD2|-|17
TGTGCCAGTAGTATCAATTATGGTCTAGCGGGAGGCGGGGAGCAGTTCTTC
CASSINYGLAGGGEQFF
>TRBV9|TRBJ2-7|TRBD2|-|16
TGTGCCAGCAGCGTAGGGAGCGGGAGTTTGGACGACGAGCAGTACTTC
CASSVGSGSLDDEQYF
>TRBV7-9|TRBJ2-3|-|-|12
TGTGCCAGCAGCGCCCTGTCAGATACGCAGTATTTT
CASSALSDTQYF